This TCR beta chain appears in the sequencing data of a study of blood T cell repertoires in COVID-19. Across the study: Samples of COVID-19 (acute and convalescent) were obtained from the United States, Italy and Spain.

The V gene's germline CDR1 is MNHEY and CDR2 SMNVEV (reference sequence). With V trimmed by 4 bases and J by 5 bases, 12 bases remained unmatched. The CDR3 has 16 amino acids. Here immunoSEQ multiplex PCR was the method, and the copy in TCRdb shows in-frame clones only, minus some. The profile shows around 620,000 clones, 75% to 90% of them singletons. The specimen was peripheral blood. This clonotype was obtained from a woman younger than 30 with acute or convalescent COVID-19. The chain joins TRBV27 to TRBJ1-1, with 8 bases fitting TRBD1. In nucleotides, the CDR3 is TGTGCCAGCAGTTCCGCTCCGTGGACAGGGAAGACTGAAGCTTTCTTT. As protein: CASSSAPWTGKTEAFF.